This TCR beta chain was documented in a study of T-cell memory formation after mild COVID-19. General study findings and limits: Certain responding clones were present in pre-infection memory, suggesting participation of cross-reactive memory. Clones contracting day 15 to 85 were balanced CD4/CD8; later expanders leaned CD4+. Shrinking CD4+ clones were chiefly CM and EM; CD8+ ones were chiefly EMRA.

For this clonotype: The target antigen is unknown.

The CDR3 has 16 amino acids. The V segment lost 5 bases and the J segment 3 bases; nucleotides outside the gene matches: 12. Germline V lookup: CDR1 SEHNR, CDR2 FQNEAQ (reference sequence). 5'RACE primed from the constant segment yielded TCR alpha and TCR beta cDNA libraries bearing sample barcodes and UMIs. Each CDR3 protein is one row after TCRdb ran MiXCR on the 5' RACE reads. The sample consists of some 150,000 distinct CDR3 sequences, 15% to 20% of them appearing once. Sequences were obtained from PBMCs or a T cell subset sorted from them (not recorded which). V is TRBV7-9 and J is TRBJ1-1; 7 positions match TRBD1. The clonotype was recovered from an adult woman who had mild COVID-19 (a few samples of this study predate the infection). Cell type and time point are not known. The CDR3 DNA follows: TGTGCCAGCAGCCCCTCGCCTGGGGGGACAGACACTGAAGCTTTCTTT. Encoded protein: CASSPSPGGTDTEAFF.